The sequence of this T cell receptor (beta chain) was determined in a study of neurological immune-mediated disorders (dated 2019 in TCRdb). As for the study more broadly: Using UMI-based sequencing, the study compared peripheral blood TCR-beta repertoires from patients with HTLV-I-associated myelopathy (HAM/TSP), patients with multiple sclerosis, and healthy controls. Alongside PBMC samples, the set of around 99 TCR-beta libraries contained longitudinal samples, technical triplicates, and paired CD4+ and CD8+ T-cell subsets that had been sorted. Technical triplicate libraries were sequenced so that the variability in frequency of each individual clone could be precisely calculated. The cohort was made up of around 70 subjects, consisting of some 15 HAM/TSP patients, about 34 multiple sclerosis patients and 20 healthy controls.

This clonotype was seen more than once but under ten times. The antigen it binds to is not known. Base qualities are missing; no much larger clone stands one base away. Study-wide findings and limitations: TCR clonal expansion was highest in HAM/TSP patients and lowest in MS patients, with MS patients falling below even healthy controls. No identical CDR3 amino acid sequences were found to be shared among expanded clones across subjects, suggesting that TCR-beta repertoires were private in all groups.

cDNA was synthesized by template-switch 5'RACE using a primer carrying a 10-nucleotide random unique molecular identifier by which each TCR transcript was tagged. Every sequencing run yielded over 200 million TCR-beta sequences covering 15-18 subjects. Total RNA was extracted with the RNeasy kit. The KAPA Real-time Library Amplification kit was used to amplify TCR-beta VDJ regions with primers targeting the TCR constant region and the 5'RACE anchor. A first PCR added sample indexes and Illumina adaptors, after which a second PCR increased the library yield. After Ampure bead purification, the TCR product of roughly 650 bp was size-selected on a 2% E-gel SizeSelection system. Library quality was checked on a Bioanalyzer, concentration was measured with Qubit, and libraries were quantified with the Kapa Library Quantification kit before pooling. Libraries were sequenced paired-end 2 x 150 bp on an Illumina HiSeq 2500. To increase sequence diversity, roughly 24-30% phiX was spiked into each library pool. Per the original workflow: The UMI-based MiGEC pipeline processed quality-filtered reads and removed over 75% of raw TCR sequences during error correction. IMGT germline references were used for alignment of VDJ genes, and clonotypes were defined by a unique CDR3 amino acid sequence together with V-J genes. Clonal expansion, Shannon diversity, and CDR3 relatedness (CalcPairwiseDistances, ClusterSamples) were evaluated with VDJtools, and phylogenetic trees were built with CLCbio workbench. Clones with at least 8 unique UMIs were defined as expanded, with this threshold being based on coefficient-of-variation modelling across technical triplicates. The public sequencing data were trimmed at Q25 with fastp and processed into clonotypes with MiXCR by TCRdb, which kept only in-frame beta chains. Here each entry gathers all rows of one CDR3 protein and keeps the most common genes and DNA. TCRdb assigned the V and J calls; the authors' analysis was not used. The table for this sample lists fewer than 30,000 distinct CDR3 sequences; roughly an eighth of them were counted only once. The leading ten clones occupy roughly 5% of the sample.

The time point label on this specimen signifies: technical triplicate 1. TCR libraries for sorted subsets were made from some 1 million sorted CD4+ or CD8+ T cells. Peripheral blood underwent Ficoll-Hypaque density gradient centrifugation to isolate PBMCs, which were then cryopreserved in liquid nitrogen. Paired sorted CD4+ and CD8+ subsets came from healthy controls, HAM/TSP patients and MS patients. The sample comprised CD4+ T cells from blood. The clonotype was recovered from a female donor with HTLV-1-associated myelopathy (HAM/TSP).

The CDR3 protein: CSVGGQGGTYEQYF. The DNA reads TGCAGCGTTGGTGGCCAGGGAGGGACCTACGAGCAGTACTTC. The chain is made from TRBV29-1 and TRBJ2-7; TRBD2 fits 7 bases in the junction. The CDR3 measures 14 amino acids from cysteine to phenylalanine. CDR3 DNA only is kept here, 42 bases in frame from base 1. Germline trimming: 4 bases from V, 2 bases from J; junction bases outside gene matches: 8. CDR1 is given as SQVTM and CDR2 as ANQGSEA, both from the germline V gene.